This T cell receptor beta chain was sequenced for a study of cytomegalovirus exposure and HLA in healthy donors. Amplification used 60 Vbeta primers and 13 Jbeta primers. The repertoire was sequenced with immunoSEQ multiplex PCR; TCRdb's copy has only in-frame clones and lacks some. The table shows about 150,000 clones, with more than 75% occurring only once. General study results and limits: Many donors carried some public TCRs, although rarity characterized most TCR sequences. Prediction of most subjects' HLA-A and HLA-B alleles by TCR beta sequences was reportedly accurate.

V was clipped by 8 bases and J by 6 bases, with 5 bases between them. The CDR3 has 10 amino acids. Germline loops: CDR1 SNHLY, CDR2 FYNNEI. This clone was seen many times. Antigen unknown. Sequenced sample: PBMCs. This rearrangement joins TRBV2 to TRBJ2-4; D unclear. This clonotype was obtained from a woman in her late teens or twenties in good health and CMV-seronegative. The CDR3 here is CASGGNIQYF. The CDR3 nucleotides are TGTGCCAGCGGCGGAAACATTCAGTACTTC.